This record concerns one T cell receptor beta chain sequence. This specimen comes from a study of blood T cell repertoires in COVID-19. Profiled with immunoSEQ multiplex PCR; TCRdb holds only in-frame clones, not every one. The sample contains about 160,000 clones, under 95% of which appear only once. Sequencing was performed on peripheral blood. This sequence was found in a man younger than 30 with acute or convalescent COVID-19.

The CDR3 DNA sequence: TGTGCCACCAGTGACGGACAGGGGAGGAATGAGCAGTTCTTC. Its protein is CATSDGQGRNEQFF. The chain is built from TRBV24-1 and TRBJ2-1, with 9 positions matching TRBD1. The V segment lost 4 bases and the J segment 7 bases; nucleotides outside the gene matches: 4. Germline V gene sequence: CDR1 KGHDR, CDR2 SFDVKD. The CDR3 totals 14 residues.